This TCR beta chain derives from a study of early T cells in non-severe SARS-CoV-2 infection. TCRdb reanalysed the 5' RACE reads using MiXCR and keeps one entry per CDR3 protein. The repertoire holds 60,000 to 70,000 distinct CDR3 sequences, 9.1% seen once, with around 3.5% in the top ten. With V trimmed by 3 bases and J by 2 bases, 1 base remained unmatched. Germline CDR1 KGHSH, CDR2 LQKENI. The CDR3 is made up of 15 amino acids. Sequencing was done on a sample of whole blood. This TCR derives from an adult who was a healthcare worker with PCR-confirmed SARS-CoV-2 infection or an uninfected control (not recorded which). V is TRBV18 and J is TRBJ2-3; 11 nucleotides match TRBD2. Here the CDR3 DNA reads TGTGCCAGCTCACCGACTAGCGGGGTCACAGATACGCAGTATTTT. Translating it yields CASSPTSGVTDTQYF.